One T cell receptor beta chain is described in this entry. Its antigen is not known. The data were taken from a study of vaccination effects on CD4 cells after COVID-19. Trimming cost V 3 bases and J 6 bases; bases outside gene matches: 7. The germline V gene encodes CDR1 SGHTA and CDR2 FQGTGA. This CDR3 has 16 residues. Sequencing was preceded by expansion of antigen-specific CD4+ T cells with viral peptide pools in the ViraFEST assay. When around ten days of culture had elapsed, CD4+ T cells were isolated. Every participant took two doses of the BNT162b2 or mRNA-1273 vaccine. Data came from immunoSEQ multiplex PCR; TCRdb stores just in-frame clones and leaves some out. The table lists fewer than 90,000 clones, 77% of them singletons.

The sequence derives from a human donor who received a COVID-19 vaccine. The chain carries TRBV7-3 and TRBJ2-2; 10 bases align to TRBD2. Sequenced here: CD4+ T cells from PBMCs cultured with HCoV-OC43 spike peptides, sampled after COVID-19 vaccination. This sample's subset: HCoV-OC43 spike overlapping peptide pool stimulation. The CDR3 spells CASSFSERGGAGELFF. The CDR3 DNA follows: TGTGCCAGCAGCTTCTCCGAGCGGGGGGGAGCCGGGGAGCTGTTTTTT.